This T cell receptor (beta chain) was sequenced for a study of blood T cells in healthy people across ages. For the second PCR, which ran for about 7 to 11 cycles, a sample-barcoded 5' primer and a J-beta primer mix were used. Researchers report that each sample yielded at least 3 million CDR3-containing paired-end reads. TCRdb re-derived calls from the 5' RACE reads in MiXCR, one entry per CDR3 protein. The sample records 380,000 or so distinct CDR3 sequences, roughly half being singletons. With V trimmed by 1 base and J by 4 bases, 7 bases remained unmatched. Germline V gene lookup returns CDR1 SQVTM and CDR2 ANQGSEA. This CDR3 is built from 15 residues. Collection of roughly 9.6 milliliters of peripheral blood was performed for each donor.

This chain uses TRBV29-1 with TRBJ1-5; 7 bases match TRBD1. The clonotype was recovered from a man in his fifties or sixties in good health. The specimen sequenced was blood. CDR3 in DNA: TGCAGCGTTGAAGTAGAGGGGACAGCAAATCAGCCCCAGCATTTT. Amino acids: CSVEVEGTANQPQHF.